Shown below are 7 T cell receptor beta chains from a single sample sequenced in a study of T cells in localized non-small cell lung cancer (dated by TCRdb to about 2020). The library came from the immunoSEQ multiplex PCR assay. TCRdb's version of the immuneACCESS table is confined to in-frame rearrangements and falls short of the full clone set. An unresolved V gene accounts for under half of the shortfall where checked; the remainder is of unknown origin. Counted in this sample were around 26,000 clones; 75% to 95% of them appeared once. 4.2% of the sample rests with the top ten. Sequencing was performed on peripheral blood, taken before any cancer treatment. These receptors were obtained from a female donor aged 60 or older with stage II squamous cell lung carcinoma.

The gene calls are TRBV7-9 and TRBJ1-2; D unresolved. V gave up 1 base and J gave up 4 bases, with 4 bases separating them. The germline V gene has CDR1 SEHNR and CDR2 FQNEAQ (reference sequence). This CDR3 has 12 residues. The DNA of the CDR3 is TGTGCCAGCAGCTTAGTCCGCTATGGCTACACCTTC. Translated, it gives CASSLVRYGYTF.

CDR3 loop: CASSGLVGGELFF. In nucleotides, the CDR3 is TGTGCCAGCAGTGGACTAGTCGGCGGGGAGCTGTTTTTT. V gene TRBV6-1 combines with J gene TRBJ2-2; D is perhaps TRBD2 (6 bases). The V and J ends lost 4 bases and 7 bases respectively, with 10 bases between them. This CDR3 contains 13 residues. CDR1 MNHNS and CDR2 SASEGT come from the germline V gene.

The chain couples TRBV5-6 to TRBJ2-1, with TRBD2 as a possible D gene (7 bases). This CDR3 has 15 amino acids. The V and J ends lost 4 bases and 5 bases respectively, with 16 bases between them. The germline V gene has CDR1 SGHDT and CDR2 YYEEEE. CDR3: CASSPWEGGHNEQFF. The CDR3 DNA reads as TGTGCCAGCAGCCCCTGGGAGGGGGGGCACAATGAGCAGTTCTTC.

About this clone: Compared with germline, one end of the junction differs, possibly owing to a read error. This chain connects TRBV7-7 to TRBJ2-5; D is uncertain. The CDR3 has 13 amino acids. Germline V lookup: CDR1 SSHAT, CDR2 FNYEAQ (reference sequence). CDR3: CASSSTREETQYF. The CDR3 coding sequence is TGTGCTAGCAGCTCGACTCGGGAAGAGACCCAGTACTTC.

This rearrangement joins TRBV27 to TRBJ1-2; 7 nucleotides match TRBD1. CDR1 and CDR2 (germline): MNHEY, SMNVEV (reference sequence). The CDR3 is made up of 14 amino acids. Trimming removed 4 bases from V and 5 bases from J; junction bases left unmatched: 7. The CDR3 DNA reads TGTGCCAGCAGTTCCCGGACAGGATCTTATGGCTACACCTTC. Its protein product is CASSSRTGSYGYTF.

The chain recombines TRBV7-6 with TRBJ2-1, with TRBD2 as a possible D gene (6 bases). Trimming removed 3 bases from V and 5 bases from J, with 23 bases in between. The CDR3 length is 18 residues. Germline V gene lookup returns CDR1 SGHVS and CDR2 FNYEAQ. CDR3 sequence reads: CASSFSSPTSSFDNEQFF. For the CDR3, the DNA is TGTGCCAGCAGCTTTAGTAGCCCAACTAGCTCATTTGACAATGAGCAGTTCTTC.

This clone has just a few counts. V gene TRBV30 combines with J gene TRBJ2-7; D not certain. Germline lookup yields CDR1 GTSNPN and CDR2 SVGIG (reference sequence). This CDR3 spans 13 amino acids. The V and J ends lost 2 bases and 5 bases respectively, with 13 bases between them. As DNA, the CDR3 is TGTGCCTGGAGTATGACGGCTCGACACGAGCAGTACTTC. It encodes CAWSMTARHEQYF.